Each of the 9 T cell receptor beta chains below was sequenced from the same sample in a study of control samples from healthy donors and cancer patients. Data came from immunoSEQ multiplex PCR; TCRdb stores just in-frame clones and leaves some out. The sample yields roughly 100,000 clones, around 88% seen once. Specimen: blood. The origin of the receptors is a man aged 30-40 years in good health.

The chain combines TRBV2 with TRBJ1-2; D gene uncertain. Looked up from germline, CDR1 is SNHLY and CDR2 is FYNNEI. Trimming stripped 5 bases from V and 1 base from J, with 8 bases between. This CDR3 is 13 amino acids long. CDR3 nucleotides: TGTGCCAGCAGTTCCAGCCTTAACTATGGCTACACCTTC. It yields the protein CASSSSLNYGYTF.

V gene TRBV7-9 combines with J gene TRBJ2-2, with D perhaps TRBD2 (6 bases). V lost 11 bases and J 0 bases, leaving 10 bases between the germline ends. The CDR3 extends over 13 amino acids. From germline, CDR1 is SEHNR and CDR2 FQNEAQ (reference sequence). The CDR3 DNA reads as TGTGCCGCCGGGGAGGCGAACACCGGGGAGCTGTTTTTT. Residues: CAAGEANTGELFF.

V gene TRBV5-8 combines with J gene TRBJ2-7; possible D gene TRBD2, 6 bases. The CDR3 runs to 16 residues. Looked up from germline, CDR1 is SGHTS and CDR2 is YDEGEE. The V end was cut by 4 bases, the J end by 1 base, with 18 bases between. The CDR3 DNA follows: TGTGCCAGCAGCCCTTGGGCTAGCGAAAGTTCCTACGAGCAGTACTTC. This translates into CASSPWASESSYEQYF.

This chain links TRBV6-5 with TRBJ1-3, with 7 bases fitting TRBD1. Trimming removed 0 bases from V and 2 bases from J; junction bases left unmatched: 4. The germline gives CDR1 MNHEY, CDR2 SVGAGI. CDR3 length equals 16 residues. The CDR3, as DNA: TGTGCCAGCAGTTACTCCCGACAGGGTACTGGAAACACCATATATTTT. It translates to CASSYSRQGTGNTIYF.

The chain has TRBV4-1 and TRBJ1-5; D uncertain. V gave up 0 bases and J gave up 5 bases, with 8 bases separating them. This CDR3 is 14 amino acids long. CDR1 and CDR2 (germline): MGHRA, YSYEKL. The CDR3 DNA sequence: TGCGCCAGCAGCCAAGACCCCAATTATCAGCCCCAGCATTTT. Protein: CASSQDPNYQPQHF.

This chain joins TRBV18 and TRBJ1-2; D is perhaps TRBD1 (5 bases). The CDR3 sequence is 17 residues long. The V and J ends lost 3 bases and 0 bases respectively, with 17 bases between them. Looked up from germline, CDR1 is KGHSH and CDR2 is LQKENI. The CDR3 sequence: CASSPTTGRVANYGYTF. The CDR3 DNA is TGTGCCAGCTCACCTACAACAGGCAGGGTAGCTAACTATGGCTACACCTTC. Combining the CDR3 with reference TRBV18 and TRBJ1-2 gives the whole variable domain NAGVMQNPRHLVRRRGQEARLRCSPMKGHSHVYWYRQLPEEGLKFMVYLQKENIIDESGMPKERFSAEFPKEGPSILRIQQVVRGDSAAYFCASSPTTGRVANYGYTFGSGTRLTVV.

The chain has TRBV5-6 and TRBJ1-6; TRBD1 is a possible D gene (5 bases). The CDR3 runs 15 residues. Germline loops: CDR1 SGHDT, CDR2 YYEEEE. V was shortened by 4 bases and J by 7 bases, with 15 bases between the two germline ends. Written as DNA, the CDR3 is TGTGCCAGCAGCACGCCCCAGGGTTTGAATTCACCCCTCCACTTT. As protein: CASSTPQGLNSPLHF.

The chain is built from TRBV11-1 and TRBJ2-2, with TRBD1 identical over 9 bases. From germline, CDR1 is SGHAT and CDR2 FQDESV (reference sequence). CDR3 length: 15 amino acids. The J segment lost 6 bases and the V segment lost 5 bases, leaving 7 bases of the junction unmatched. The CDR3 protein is CASSLRQGEAGELFF. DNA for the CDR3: TGTGCCAGCAGCCTCCGACAGGGGGAGGCCGGGGAGCTGTTTTTT. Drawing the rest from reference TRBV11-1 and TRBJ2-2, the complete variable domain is EAEVAQSPRYKITEKSQAVAFWCDPISGHATLYWYRQILGQGPELLVQFQDESVVDDSQLPKDRFSAERLKGVDSTLKIQPAELGDSAMYLCASSLRQGEAGELFFGEGSRLTVL.

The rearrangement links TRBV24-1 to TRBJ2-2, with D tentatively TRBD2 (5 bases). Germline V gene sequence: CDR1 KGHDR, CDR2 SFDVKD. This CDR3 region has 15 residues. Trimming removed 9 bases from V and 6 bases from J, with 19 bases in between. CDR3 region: CATGPAARESGELFF. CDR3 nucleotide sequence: TGTGCCACCGGCCCAGCAGCCCGGGAATCCGGGGAGCTGTTTTTT.